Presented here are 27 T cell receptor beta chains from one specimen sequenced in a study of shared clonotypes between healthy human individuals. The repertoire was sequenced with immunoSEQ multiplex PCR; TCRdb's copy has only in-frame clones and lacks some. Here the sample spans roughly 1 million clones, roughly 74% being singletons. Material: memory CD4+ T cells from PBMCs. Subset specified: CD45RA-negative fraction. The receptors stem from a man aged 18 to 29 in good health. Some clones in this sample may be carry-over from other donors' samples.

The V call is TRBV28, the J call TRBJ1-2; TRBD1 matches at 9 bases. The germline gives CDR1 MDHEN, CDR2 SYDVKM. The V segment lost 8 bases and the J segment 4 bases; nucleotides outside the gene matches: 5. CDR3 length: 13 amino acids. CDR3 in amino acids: CASRTGGGYGYTF. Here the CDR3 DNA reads TGTGCCAGCCGTACAGGGGGCGGCTATGGCTACACCTTC.

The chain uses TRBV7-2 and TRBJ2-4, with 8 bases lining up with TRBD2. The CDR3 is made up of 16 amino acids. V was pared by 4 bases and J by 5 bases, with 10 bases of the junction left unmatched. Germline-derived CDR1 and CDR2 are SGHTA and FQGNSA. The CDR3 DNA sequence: TGTGCCAGCAGCTACCTCCCGGGACTAGGGGAAAACATTCAGTACTTC. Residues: CASSYLPGLGENIQYF. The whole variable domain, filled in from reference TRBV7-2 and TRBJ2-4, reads GAGVSQSPSNKVTEKGKDVELRCDPISGHTALYWYRQSLGQGLEFLIYFQGNSAPDKSGLPSDRFSAERTGGSVSTLTIQRTQQEDSAVYLCASSYLPGLGENIQYFGAGTRLSVL.

The DNA of the CDR3 is TGTGCCAGCAGTTACCTTGACAGTGTTAGCAATCAGCCCCAGCATTTT. It encodes CASSYLDSVSNQPQHF. The rearrangement uses TRBV28 and TRBJ1-5, with D possibly TRBD1 on 5 matching bases. V lost 4 bases and J 0 bases, leaving 13 bases between the germline ends. The CDR3 spans 16 residues. Germline V lookup: CDR1 MDHEN, CDR2 SYDVKM.

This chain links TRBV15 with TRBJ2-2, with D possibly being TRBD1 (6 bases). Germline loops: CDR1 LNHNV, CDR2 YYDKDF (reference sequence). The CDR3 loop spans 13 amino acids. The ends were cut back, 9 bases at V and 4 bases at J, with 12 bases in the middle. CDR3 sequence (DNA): TGTGCCACTTCAAGAGGGGGCACCGGGGAGCTGTTTTTT. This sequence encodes CATSRGGTGELFF.

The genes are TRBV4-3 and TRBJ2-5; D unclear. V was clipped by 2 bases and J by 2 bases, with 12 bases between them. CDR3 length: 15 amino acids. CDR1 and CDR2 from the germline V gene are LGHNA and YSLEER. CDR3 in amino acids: CASSQSPSIQETQYF. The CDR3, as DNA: TGCGCCAGCAGCCAATCCCCTTCAATTCAAGAGACCCAGTACTTC.

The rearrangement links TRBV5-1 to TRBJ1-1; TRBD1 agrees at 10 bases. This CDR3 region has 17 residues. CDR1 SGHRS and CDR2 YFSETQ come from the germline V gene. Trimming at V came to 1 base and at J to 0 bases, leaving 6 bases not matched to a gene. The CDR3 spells CASSLLGQGDLNTEAFF. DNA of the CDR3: TGCGCCAGCAGCTTGCTCGGACAGGGGGACCTGAACACTGAAGCTTTCTTT.

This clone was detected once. CDR3 protein: CASSFGGGAGVPDTQYF. As DNA, the CDR3 is TGCGCCAGCAGCTTCGGTGGTGGGGCGGGAGTTCCAGATACGCAGTATTTT. The chain recombines TRBV5-1 with TRBJ2-3; 7 bases are a match to TRBD2. CDR1 is SGHRS, CDR2 YFSETQ, per germline. This CDR3 comprises 17 residues. Trimming cost V 2 bases and J 4 bases; bases outside gene matches: 13. Full variable domain (rest looked up from reference TRBV5-1 and TRBJ2-3): KAGVTQTPRYLIKTRGQQVTLSCSPISGHRSVSWYQQTPGQGLQFLFEYFSETQRNKGNFPGRFSGRQFSNSRSEMNVSTLELGDSALYLCASSFGGGAGVPDTQYFGPGTRLTVL.

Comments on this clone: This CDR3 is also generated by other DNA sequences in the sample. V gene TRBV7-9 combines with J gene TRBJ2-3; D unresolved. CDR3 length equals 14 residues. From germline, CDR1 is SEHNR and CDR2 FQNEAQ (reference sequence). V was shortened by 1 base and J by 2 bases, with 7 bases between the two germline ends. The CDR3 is CASSLGAFTDTQYF. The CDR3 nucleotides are TGTGCCAGCAGCTTAGGTGCCTTCACAGATACGCAGTATTTT.

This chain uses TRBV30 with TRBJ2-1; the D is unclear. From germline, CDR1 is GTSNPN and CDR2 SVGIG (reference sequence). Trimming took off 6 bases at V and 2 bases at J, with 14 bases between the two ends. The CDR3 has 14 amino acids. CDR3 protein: CACPRVRAYNEQFF. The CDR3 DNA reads TGTGCCTGCCCGCGTGTCCGGGCCTACAATGAGCAGTTCTTC.

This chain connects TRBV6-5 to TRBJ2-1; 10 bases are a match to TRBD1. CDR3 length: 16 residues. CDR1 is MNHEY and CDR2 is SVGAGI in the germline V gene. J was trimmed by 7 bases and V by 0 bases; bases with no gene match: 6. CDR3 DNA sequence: TGTGCCAGCAGTTACTCACCGGGGACAGGGGCGAATGAGCAGTTCTTC. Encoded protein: CASSYSPGTGANEQFF.

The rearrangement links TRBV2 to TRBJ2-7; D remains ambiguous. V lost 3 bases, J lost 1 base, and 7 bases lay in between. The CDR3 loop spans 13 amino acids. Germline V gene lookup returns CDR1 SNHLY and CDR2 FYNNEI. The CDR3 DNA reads TGTGCCAGCAGTGATCCTACTTCCTACGAGCAGTACTTC. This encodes CASSDPTSYEQYF.

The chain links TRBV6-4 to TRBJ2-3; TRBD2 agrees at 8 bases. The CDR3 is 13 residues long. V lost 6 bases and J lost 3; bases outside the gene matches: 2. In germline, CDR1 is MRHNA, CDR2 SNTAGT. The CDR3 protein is CASSPGGTDTQYF. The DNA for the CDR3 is TGTGCCAGCAGCCCGGGAGGGACAGATACGCAGTATTTT.

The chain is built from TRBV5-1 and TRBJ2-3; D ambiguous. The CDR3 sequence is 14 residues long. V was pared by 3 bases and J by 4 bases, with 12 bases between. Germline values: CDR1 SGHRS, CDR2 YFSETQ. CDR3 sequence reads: CASSSGSTPDTQYF. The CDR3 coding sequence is TGCGCCAGCAGCTCCGGTTCGACCCCAGATACGCAGTATTTT.

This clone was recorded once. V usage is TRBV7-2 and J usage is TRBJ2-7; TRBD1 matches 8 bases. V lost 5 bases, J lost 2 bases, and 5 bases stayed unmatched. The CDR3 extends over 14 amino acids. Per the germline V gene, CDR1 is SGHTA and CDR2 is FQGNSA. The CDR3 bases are TGTGCCAGCAGCGGGGACAGGTATACCTACGAGCAGTACTTC. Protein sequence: CASSGDRYTYEQYF.

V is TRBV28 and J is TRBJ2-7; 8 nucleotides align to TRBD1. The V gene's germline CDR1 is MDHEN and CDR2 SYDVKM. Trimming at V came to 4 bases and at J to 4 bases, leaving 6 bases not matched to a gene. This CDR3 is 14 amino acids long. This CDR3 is CASSWAGGRYEQYF. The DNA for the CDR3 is TGTGCCAGCAGTTGGGCAGGGGGCAGGTACGAGCAGTACTTC.

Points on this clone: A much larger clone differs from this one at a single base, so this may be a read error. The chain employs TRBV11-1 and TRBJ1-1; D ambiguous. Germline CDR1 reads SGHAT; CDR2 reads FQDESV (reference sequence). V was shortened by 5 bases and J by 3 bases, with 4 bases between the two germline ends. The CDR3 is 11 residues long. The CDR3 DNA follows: TGTGCCAGCAGCCAGGACACTGAAGCTTTCTTT. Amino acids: CASSQDTEAFF. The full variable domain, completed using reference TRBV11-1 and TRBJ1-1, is EAEVAQSPRYKITEKSQAVAFWCDPISGHATLYWYRQILGQGPELLVQFQDESVVDDSQLPKDRFSAERLKGVDSTLKIQPAELGDSAMYLCASSQDTEAFFGQGTRLTVV.

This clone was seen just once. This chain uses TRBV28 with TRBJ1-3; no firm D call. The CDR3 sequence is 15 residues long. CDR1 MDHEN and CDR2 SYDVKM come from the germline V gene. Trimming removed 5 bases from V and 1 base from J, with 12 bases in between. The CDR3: CASSTERQSGNTIYF. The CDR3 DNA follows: TGTGCCAGCAGTACGGAGCGGCAGTCTGGAAACACCATATATTTT. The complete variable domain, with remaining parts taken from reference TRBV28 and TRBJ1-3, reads DVKVTQSSRYLVKRTGEKVFLECVQDMDHENMFWYRQDPGLGLRLIYFSYDVKMKEKGDIPEGYSVSREKKERFSLILESASTNQTSMYLCASSTERQSGNTIYFGEGSWLTVV.

CDR3 bases: TGTGCCAGCAGTTACGAACCCCGGAATAGCAATCAGCCCCAGCATTTT. This translates into CASSYEPRNSNQPQHF. The chain is built from TRBV6-6 and TRBJ1-5, with D unresolved. V was cut by 2 bases and J by 0 bases, with 11 bases left in between. Germline V gene sequence: CDR1 MNHNY, CDR2 SVGAGI (reference sequence). The CDR3 spans 16 residues.

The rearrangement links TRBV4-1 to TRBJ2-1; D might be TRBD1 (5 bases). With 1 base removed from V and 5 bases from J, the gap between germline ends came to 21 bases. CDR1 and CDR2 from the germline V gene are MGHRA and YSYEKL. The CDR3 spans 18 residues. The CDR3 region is CASSQAPFLGAENNEQFF. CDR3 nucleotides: TGCGCCAGCAGCCAAGCGCCCTTTCTAGGGGCTGAAAACAATGAGCAGTTCTTC.

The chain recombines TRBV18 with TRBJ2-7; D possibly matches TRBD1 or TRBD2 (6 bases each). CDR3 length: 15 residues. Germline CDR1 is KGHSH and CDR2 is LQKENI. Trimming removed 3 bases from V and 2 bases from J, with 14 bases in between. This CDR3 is CASSPPGAQAYEQYF. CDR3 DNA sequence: TGTGCCAGCTCACCCCCGGGGGCCCAAGCCTACGAGCAGTACTTC.

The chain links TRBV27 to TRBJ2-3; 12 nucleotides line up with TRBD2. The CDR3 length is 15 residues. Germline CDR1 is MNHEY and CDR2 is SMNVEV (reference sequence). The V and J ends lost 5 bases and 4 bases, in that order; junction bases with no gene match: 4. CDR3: CASSQTSGRPDTQYF. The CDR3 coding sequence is TGTGCCAGCAGTCAGACTAGCGGGAGACCAGATACGCAGTATTTT.

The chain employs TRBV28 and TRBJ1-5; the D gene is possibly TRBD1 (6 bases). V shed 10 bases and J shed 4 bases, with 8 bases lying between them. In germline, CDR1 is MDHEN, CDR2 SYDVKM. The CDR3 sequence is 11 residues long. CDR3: CATTGNQPQHF. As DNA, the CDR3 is TGTGCCACCACAGGGAATCAGCCCCAGCATTTT.

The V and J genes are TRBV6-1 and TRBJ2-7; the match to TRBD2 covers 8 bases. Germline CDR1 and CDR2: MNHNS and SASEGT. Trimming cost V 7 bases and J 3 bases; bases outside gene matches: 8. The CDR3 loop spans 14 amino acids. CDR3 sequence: CASTPGGGGYEQYF. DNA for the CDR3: TGTGCCAGCACCCCCGGGGGGGGCGGCTACGAGCAGTACTTC.

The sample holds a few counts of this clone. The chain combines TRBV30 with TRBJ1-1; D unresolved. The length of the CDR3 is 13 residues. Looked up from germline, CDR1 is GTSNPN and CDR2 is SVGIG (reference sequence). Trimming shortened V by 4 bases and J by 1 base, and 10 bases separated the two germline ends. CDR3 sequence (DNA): TGTGCCTGGATGCAGAACCCGAACACTGAAGCTTTCTTT. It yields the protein CAWMQNPNTEAFF. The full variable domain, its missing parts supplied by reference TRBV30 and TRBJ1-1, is SQTIHQWPATLVQPVGSPLSLECTVEGTSNPNLYWYRQAAGRGLQLLFYSVGIGQISSEVPQNLSASRPQDRQFILSSKKLLLSDSGFYLCAWMQNPNTEAFFGQGTRLTVV.

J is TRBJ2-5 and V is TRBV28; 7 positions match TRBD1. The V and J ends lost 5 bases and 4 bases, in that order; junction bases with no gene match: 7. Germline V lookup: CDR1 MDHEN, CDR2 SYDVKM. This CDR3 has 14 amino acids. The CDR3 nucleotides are TGTGCCAGCAGTCCCTCGACAGGGCGAGAGACCCAGTACTTC. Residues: CASSPSTGRETQYF.

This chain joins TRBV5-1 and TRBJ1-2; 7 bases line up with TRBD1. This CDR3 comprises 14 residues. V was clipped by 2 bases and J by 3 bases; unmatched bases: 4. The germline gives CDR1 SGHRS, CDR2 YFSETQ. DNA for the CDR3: TGCGCCAGCAGCTTAGGAACAGGGGACTATGGCTACACCTTC. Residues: CASSLGTGDYGYTF.

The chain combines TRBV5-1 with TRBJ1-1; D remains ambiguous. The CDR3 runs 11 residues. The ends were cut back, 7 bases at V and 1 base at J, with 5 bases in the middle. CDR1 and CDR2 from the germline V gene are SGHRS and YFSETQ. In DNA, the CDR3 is TGCGCCAGCGGGGAGAACACTGAAGCTTTCTTT. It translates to CASGENTEAFF. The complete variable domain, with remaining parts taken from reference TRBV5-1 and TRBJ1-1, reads KAGVTQTPRYLIKTRGQQVTLSCSPISGHRSVSWYQQTPGQGLQFLFEYFSETQRNKGNFPGRFSGRQFSNSRSEMNVSTLELGDSALYLCASGENTEAFFGQGTRLTVV.